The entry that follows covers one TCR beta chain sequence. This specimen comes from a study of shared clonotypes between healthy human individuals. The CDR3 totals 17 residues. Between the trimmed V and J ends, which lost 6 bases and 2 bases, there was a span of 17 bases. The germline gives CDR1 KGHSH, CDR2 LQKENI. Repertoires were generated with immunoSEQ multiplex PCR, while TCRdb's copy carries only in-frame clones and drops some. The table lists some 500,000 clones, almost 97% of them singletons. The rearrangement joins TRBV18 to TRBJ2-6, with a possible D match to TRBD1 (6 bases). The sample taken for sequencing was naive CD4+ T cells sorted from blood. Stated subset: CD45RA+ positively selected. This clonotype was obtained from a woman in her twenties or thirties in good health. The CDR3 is CASSPRTVVAGANVLTF. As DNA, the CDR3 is TGTGCCAGCTCCCCGCGGACAGTAGTGGCTGGGGCCAACGTCCTGACTTTC.